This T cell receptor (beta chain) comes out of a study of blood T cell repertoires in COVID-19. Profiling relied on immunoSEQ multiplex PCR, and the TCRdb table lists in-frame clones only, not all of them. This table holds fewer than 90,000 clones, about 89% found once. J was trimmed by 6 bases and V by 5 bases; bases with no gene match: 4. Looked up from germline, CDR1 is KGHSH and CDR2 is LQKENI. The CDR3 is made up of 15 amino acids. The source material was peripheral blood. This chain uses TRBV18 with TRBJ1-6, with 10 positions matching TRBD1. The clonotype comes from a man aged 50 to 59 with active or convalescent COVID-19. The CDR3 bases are TGTGCCAGCTCATACCGGGACAGGGGTAATTCACCCCTCCACTTT. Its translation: CASSYRDRGNSPLHF.